The 27 T cell receptor beta chains listed next were all sequenced from one sample in a study of T cell changes during pregnancy in multiple sclerosis. Profiling relied on immunoSEQ multiplex PCR, and the TCRdb table lists in-frame clones only, not all of them. The sample records 90,000 to 95,000 clones, 90% to 95% being singletons. Sequenced material: peripheral blood, taken in the first trimester of pregnancy. These receptors all come from a female donor with multiple sclerosis, enrolled in a pregnancy study.

The chain uses TRBV18 and TRBJ2-1; TRBD1 matches at 7 bases. Germline assignment: CDR1 KGHSH and CDR2 LQKENI. J gave up 0 bases and V 1 base, and 6 bases lay outside the gene matches. This CDR3 is 17 amino acids long. CDR3 loop: CASSPRTGPSSYNEQFF. CDR3 bases: TGTGCCAGCTCACCACGGACAGGCCCGAGCTCCTACAATGAGCAGTTCTTC.

V gene TRBV19 combines with J gene TRBJ1-1; no firm D call. V lost 4 bases and J 7 bases, leaving 10 bases between the germline ends. Germline CDR1 reads LNHDA; CDR2 reads SQIVND (reference sequence). This CDR3 spans 12 amino acids. In DNA form, the CDR3 reads TGTGCCAGTAGTACGGTGAACCTTGAAGCTTTCTTT. Amino acids: CASSTVNLEAFF.

This clone was observed a single time. J is TRBJ2-3 and V is TRBV15, with a weak D call TRBD2 (7 bases). CDR3 size: 15 residues. Germline lookup yields CDR1 LNHNV and CDR2 YYDKDF (reference sequence). V dropped 5 bases and J dropped 2 bases, with 14 bases sitting between them. CDR3 in amino acids: CATSGRGAPTDTQYF. In DNA form, the CDR3 reads TGTGCCACCAGCGGTCGGGGGGCCCCCACAGATACGCAGTATTTT.

The CDR3 bases are TGTGCCAGCAGCTTCCCCGGGACAGGCTACAATGAGCAGTTCTTC. Translating it yields CASSFPGTGYNEQFF. The V gene is TRBV5-8, the J gene TRBJ2-1; 8 nucleotides align to TRBD1. The junction had 4 bases not matched to a gene; V was cut back by 2 bases and J by 3 bases. The length of the CDR3 is 15 residues. Germline CDR1 reads SGHTS; CDR2 reads YDEGEE.

The chain couples TRBV6-5 to TRBJ1-2; D uncertain. V lost 0 bases to trimming and J lost 4 bases, with 9 bases between them. The CDR3 runs 14 residues. Germline values: CDR1 MNHEY, CDR2 SVGAGI. CDR3 sequence reads: CASSYSRRTYGYTF. The CDR3 DNA reads TGTGCCAGCAGTTACTCGAGGAGGACCTATGGCTACACCTTC.

The V gene is TRBV6-5, the J gene TRBJ1-2; TRBD1 aligns across 7 bases. V was pared by 5 bases and J by 5 bases, with 11 bases of the junction left unmatched. This CDR3 region has 15 residues. Germline loops: CDR1 MNHEY, CDR2 SVGAGI. In DNA, the CDR3 is TGTGCCAGCAGTACTTCTCATTCGACAGGGTATGGCTACACCTTC. Translation: CASSTSHSTGYGYTF.

The chain is built from TRBV29-1 and TRBJ2-3; weak D call: TRBD1 (5 bases). Trimming stripped 6 bases from V and 4 bases from J, with 20 bases between. The germline V gene encodes CDR1 SQVTM and CDR2 ANQGSEA. The CDR3 loop spans 15 amino acids. CDR3 loop: CSVGWTPSLPDTQYF. CDR3 sequence (DNA): TGCAGCGTGGGATGGACACCCTCTCTCCCAGATACGCAGTATTTT.

The chain carries TRBV18 and TRBJ2-3, with TRBD1 as a possible D gene (5 bases). V was shortened by 1 base and J by 2 bases, with 10 bases between the two germline ends. The CDR3 extends over 15 amino acids. The germline CDR1 and CDR2 sequences are KGHSH and LQKENI. CDR3 region: CASSPRPGSTDTQYF. CDR3 bases: TGTGCCAGCTCACCACGACCAGGGTCCACAGATACGCAGTATTTT.

The chain combines TRBV30 with TRBJ2-5; possibly TRBD2 for D (6 bases). This CDR3 has 14 residues. Looked up from germline, CDR1 is GTSNPN and CDR2 is SVGIG (reference sequence). The germline V and J ends were trimmed by 4 bases and 2 bases, with 14 bases remaining between them. The CDR3 spells CAWTLVGGQETQYF. In DNA form, the CDR3 reads TGTGCCTGGACCCTAGTCGGGGGTCAAGAGACCCAGTACTTC.

This clone occurred once. CDR3 bases: TGCGCCAGCAGATTCGACAGGGCGGACACTGAAGCTTTCTTT. Protein sequence: CASRFDRADTEAFF. The rearrangement joins TRBV5-1 to TRBJ1-1; 7 bases line up with TRBD1. V gave up 5 bases and J gave up 3 bases; unmatched junction bases: 7. Germline CDR1 reads SGHRS; CDR2 reads YFSETQ. The CDR3 totals 14 residues.

This chain joins TRBV13 and TRBJ1-4; TRBD1 is a possible D gene (6 bases). The CDR3 has 15 amino acids. Trimming stripped 5 bases from V and 3 bases from J, with 13 bases between. Germline V CDR1 and CDR2: PRHDT, FYEKMQ (reference sequence). The CDR3: CASSPNRESNEKLFF. DNA for the CDR3: TGTGCCAGCAGCCCCAACAGGGAGTCTAATGAAAAACTGTTTTTT.

This rearrangement joins TRBV23-1 to TRBJ1-1, with a possible D match to TRBD1 (6 bases). TRBV23-1 counts as an open reading frame of uncertain function. The CDR3 is 19 amino acids. The V end was cut by 1 base, the J end by 0 bases, with 21 bases between. The CDR3 nucleotides read TGCGCCAGCAGTCAATTCGCCGGGACACGTCACCAGATGAACACTGAAGCTTTCTTT. Its protein is CASSQFAGTRHQMNTEAFF.

Only one count was recorded for this clone. This rearrangement joins TRBV30 to TRBJ1-3; 9 bases match TRBD1. The CDR3 is made up of 14 amino acids. V lost 1 base to trimming and J lost 11 bases; unmatched junction nucleotides: 9. Germline CDR1 GTSNPN, CDR2 SVGIG (reference sequence). DNA of the CDR3: TGTGCCTGGAGTGCCCGGACAGGGGAGTTACCCATATATTTT. Its protein product is CAWSARTGELPIYF.

This chain joins TRBV4-1 and TRBJ2-7, with TRBD1 identical over 8 bases. Germline trimming cut 1 base from V and 1 base from J; bases unmatched to any gene: 0. The CDR3 runs to 14 residues. Germline V CDR1 and CDR2: MGHRA, YSYEKL. The CDR3 DNA reads as TGCGCCAGCAGCCAAGGACAGGGGTCCTACGAGCAGTACTTC. This encodes CASSQGQGSYEQYF.

The chain links TRBV30 to TRBJ2-7, with TRBD1 matching over 7 bases. Germline V CDR1 and CDR2: GTSNPN, SVGIG (reference sequence). There are 13 residues in the CDR3. J lost 2 bases, V lost 4 bases, and 5 bases had no gene match. The CDR3 spells CAWKGRGTYEQYF. Written as DNA, the CDR3 is TGTGCCTGGAAAGGCAGGGGGACCTACGAGCAGTACTTC.

A single count supports this clone. The chain is built from TRBV5-5 and TRBJ1-6, with D perhaps matching TRBD1 (5 bases). Germline loops: CDR1 SGHKS, CDR2 YYEKEE (reference sequence). The CDR3 covers 17 residues. Trimming left V 0 bases short and J 12 bases short, with 22 bases between. CDR3 sequence: CASSLAGEGGLRGPLHF. The CDR3 DNA is TGTGCCAGCAGCTTGGCCGGGGAGGGAGGACTTAGGGGACCCCTCCACTTT.

The chain is built from TRBV2 and TRBJ1-1, with 8 bases aligning to TRBD1. CDR3 size: 13 residues. Trimming at V came to 11 bases and at J to 4 bases, leaving 9 bases not matched to a gene. Germline values: CDR1 SNHLY, CDR2 FYNNEI. The CDR3 here is CALQFDRGTEAFF. As DNA, the CDR3 is TGTGCCTTGCAGTTTGACAGGGGCACTGAAGCTTTCTTT. Combining the CDR3 with reference TRBV2 and TRBJ1-1 gives the whole variable domain EPEVTQTPSHQVTQMGQEVILRCVPISNHLYFYWYRQILGQKVEFLVSFYNNEISEKSEIFDDQFSVERPDGSNFTLKIRSTKLEDSAMYFCALQFDRGTEAFFGQGTRLTVV.

This chain uses TRBV5-4 with TRBJ1-2; tentative D call: TRBD1 (5 bases). Trimming took off 4 bases at V and 0 bases at J, with 10 bases between the two ends. Germline values: CDR1 SGHNT, CDR2 YYREEE (reference sequence). This CDR3 region has 14 residues. The CDR3 sequence: CASSQQESNYGYTF. CDR3 DNA sequence: TGTGCCAGCAGCCAACAGGAGTCTAACTATGGCTACACCTTC.

This chain joins TRBV19 and TRBJ1-2; no firm D call. Germline V lookup: CDR1 LNHDA, CDR2 SQIVND (reference sequence). The CDR3 has 13 amino acids. Trimming stripped 3 bases from V and 1 base from J, with 6 bases between. The CDR3 protein is CASSISINYGYTF. The CDR3, as DNA: TGTGCCAGTAGTATTTCAATTAACTATGGCTACACCTTC.

The J gene is TRBJ2-5, the V gene TRBV19, with D possibly matching TRBD2 (6 bases). The CDR3 is 12 residues long. With 3 bases removed from V and 8 bases from J, the gap between germline ends came to 10 bases. Germline V CDR1 and CDR2: LNHDA, SQIVND (reference sequence). CDR3 DNA: TGTGCCAGTAGTATTCGCGGGGAAACCCAGTACTTC. The encoded protein is CASSIRGETQYF.

The rearrangement uses TRBV10-3 and TRBJ2-2; D may be TRBD1 (5 bases). V lost 0 bases and J lost 3, with 5 bases in between. The CDR3 totals 14 residues. The germline gives CDR1 ENHRY, CDR2 SYGVKD. CDR3 in amino acids: CAISESGDTGELFF. CDR3 DNA: TGTGCCATCAGTGAGTCAGGGGACACCGGGGAGCTGTTTTTT.

The chain joins TRBV5-4 to TRBJ2-7, with D possibly being TRBD2 (6 bases). The CDR3 runs 15 residues. Trimming left V 0 bases short and J 3 bases short, with 13 bases between. The V gene's germline CDR1 is SGHNT and CDR2 YYREEE (reference sequence). As DNA, the CDR3 is TGTGCCAGCAGCTTGGCCACGGGGGTGAGCTACGAGCAGTACTTC. This encodes CASSLATGVSYEQYF.

This clone was counted once. The gene calls are TRBV9 and TRBJ1-6, with D unresolved. The CDR3 runs 18 residues. CDR1 is SGDLS and CDR2 is YYNGEE in the germline V gene. Trimming left V 0 bases short and J 2 bases short, with 15 bases between. The CDR3 loop is CASSVVLKGGPYNSPLHF. The DNA of the CDR3 is TGTGCCAGCAGCGTAGTCCTCAAGGGAGGCCCCTATAATTCACCCCTCCACTTT.

This chain links TRBV5-6 with TRBJ1-2, with TRBD1 identical over 9 bases. V lost 0 bases and J lost 8; bases outside the gene matches: 5. This CDR3 is built from 14 residues. Germline CDR1 SGHDT, CDR2 YYEEEE. DNA of the CDR3: TGTGCCAGCAGCTTGGGGGACAGGGTATCCGGCTACACCTTC. Encoded protein: CASSLGDRVSGYTF. Combining the CDR3 with reference TRBV5-6 and TRBJ1-2 gives the whole variable domain DAGVTQSPTHLIKTRGQQVTLRCSPKSGHDTVSWYQQALGQGPQFIFQYYEEEERQRGNFPDRFSGHQFPNYSSELNVNALLLGDSALYLCASSLGDRVSGYTFGSGTRLTVV.

The chain combines TRBV18 with TRBJ1-2; 7 bases are shared with TRBD1. Germline loops: CDR1 KGHSH, CDR2 LQKENI. Unmatched junction bases numbered 12, after V lost 3 bases and J lost 2 bases. The CDR3 consists of 17 residues. The CDR3: CASSPQTTGLVNYGYTF. CDR3 sequence (DNA): TGTGCCAGCTCACCTCAAACGACAGGGTTGGTAAACTATGGCTACACCTTC.

This chain connects TRBV6-1 to TRBJ2-3; D might be TRBD2 (6 bases). The V gene's germline CDR1 is MNHNS and CDR2 SASEGT. Trimming shortened V by 2 bases and J by 6 bases, and 24 bases separated the two germline ends. There are 18 residues in the CDR3. The CDR3 is CASSEIAGGEGFGDTQYF. CDR3 nucleotide sequence: TGTGCCAGCAGTGAAATTGCCGGCGGGGAAGGGTTTGGGGATACGCAGTATTTT.

The J gene is TRBJ1-2, the V gene TRBV6-5, with a tentative D call TRBD1 (6 bases). The length of the CDR3 is 12 residues. The V end lost 7 bases, the J end lost 8 bases, and 14 bases lay between the germline ends. The germline CDR1 and CDR2 sequences are MNHEY and SVGAGI. The CDR3 reads CASIASGGGYTF. The CDR3 DNA follows: TGTGCCAGCATCGCGTCTGGGGGCGGCTACACCTTC.